This TCR beta chain originates from a study of blood T cell repertoires in COVID-19. Study as a whole: The origin of the acute and convalescent COVID-19 samples was the United States, Italy and Spain. PBMCs, B-cell-depleted T cells, or T cells were the source of the cDNA or gDNA that made up the material.

Data came from immunoSEQ multiplex PCR; TCRdb stores just in-frame clones and leaves some out. The sample shows 200,000 to 250,000 clones, more than 80% of them seen only once. The TCR comes from a man younger than 40 with COVID-19, enrolled during active disease. The sample consisted of peripheral blood.

The CDR3 DNA is TGTGCCATAAGTAGGGGCAGCAATGAGCAGTTCTTC. Protein product: CAISRGSNEQFF. The V and J genes are TRBV10-3 and TRBJ2-1; D perhaps matches TRBD1 (5 bases). The length of the CDR3 is 12 residues. Germline V gives CDR1 ENHRY, CDR2 SYGVKD. V lost 9 bases and J lost 6, with 12 bases in between.